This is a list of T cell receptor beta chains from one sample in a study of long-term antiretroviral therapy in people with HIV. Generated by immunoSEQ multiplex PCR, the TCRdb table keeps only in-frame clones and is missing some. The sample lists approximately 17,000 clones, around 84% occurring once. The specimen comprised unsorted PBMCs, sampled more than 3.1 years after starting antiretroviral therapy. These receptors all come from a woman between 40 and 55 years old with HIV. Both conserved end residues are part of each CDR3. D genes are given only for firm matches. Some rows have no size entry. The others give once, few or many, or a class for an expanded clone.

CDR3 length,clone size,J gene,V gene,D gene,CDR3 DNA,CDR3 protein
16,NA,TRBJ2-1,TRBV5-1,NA,TGCGCCAGCAGCTTGGCAGGGGGGACGTCCTACAATGAGCAGTTCTTC,CASSLAGGTSYNEQFF
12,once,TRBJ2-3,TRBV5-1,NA,TGCGCCAGCAGCTCGGCCGGAGATACGCAGTATTTT,CASSSAGDTQYF
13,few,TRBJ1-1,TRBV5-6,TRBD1,TGTGCCAGCAGTCAGGGGACAGGGGGCGAAGCTTTCTTT,CASSQGTGGEAFF
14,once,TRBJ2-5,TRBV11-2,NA,TGTGCCAGCAGCTTACTACAAGGGGAAGAGACCCAGTACTTC,CASSLLQGEETQYF
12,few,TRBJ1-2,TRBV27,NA,TGTGCCAGCAGTTTCTCAGGTTTTGGCTACACCTTC,CASSFSGFGYTF
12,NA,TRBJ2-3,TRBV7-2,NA,TGTGCCAGCAGCTCTCTAGATGGAGCGCAGTATTTT,CASSSLDGAQYF
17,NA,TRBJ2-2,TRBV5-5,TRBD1,TGTGCCAGCAGCTTGACCGAGTGGACAGGCCGGACCGGGGAGCTGTTTTTT,CASSLTEWTGRTGELFF
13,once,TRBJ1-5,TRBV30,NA,TGTGCCTGGTCCGGGGGGTGGGGTCAGCCCCAGCATTTT,CAWSGGWGQPQHF
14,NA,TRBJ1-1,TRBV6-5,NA,TGTGCCAGCAGTTACTCCGACAGGAACACTGAAGCTTTCTTT,CASSYSDRNTEAFF
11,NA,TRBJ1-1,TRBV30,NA,TGTGCCTGGAGACATGGGCCTGAAGCTTTCTTT,CAWRHGPEAFF
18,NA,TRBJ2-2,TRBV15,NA,TGTGCCACCAGCAGAGATGGGTTATTCGTACCGAACACCGGGGAGCTGTTTTTT,CATSRDGLFVPNTGELFF
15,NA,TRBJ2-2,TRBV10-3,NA,TGTGCCATCAGGAAGGGGGGTGAGGACACCGGGGAGCTGTTTTTT,CAIRKGGEDTGELFF
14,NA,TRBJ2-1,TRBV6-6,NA,TGTGCCAGCAGCCCCCGACTGGAATACAATGAGCAGTTCTTC,CASSPRLEYNEQFF
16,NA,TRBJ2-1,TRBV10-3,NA,TGTGCCATCAGTACCCCGGTAGCGAGCTCCTACAATGAGCAGTTCTTC,CAISTPVASSYNEQFF
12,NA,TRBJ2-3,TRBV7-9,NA,TGTGCCAGCAGCCGAAATTTGGATACGCAGTATTTT,CASSRNLDTQYF
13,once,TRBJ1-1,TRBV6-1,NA,TGTGCCAGCAGTGCGGAACAGGACACTGAAGCTTTCTTT,CASSAEQDTEAFF
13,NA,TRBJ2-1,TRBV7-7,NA,TGTGCTAGCAGCCCCGGACGGCAGGGTGAGCAGTTCTTC,CASSPGRQGEQFF
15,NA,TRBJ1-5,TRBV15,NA,TGTGCCACCAGCAGAGATAGGGGTTTCGGTCAGCCCCAGCATTTT,CATSRDRGFGQPQHF
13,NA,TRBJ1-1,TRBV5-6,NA,TGTGCCAGCAGCCAATTTGGGGTTCGAGAAGCTTTCTTT,CASSQFGVREAFF
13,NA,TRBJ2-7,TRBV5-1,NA,TGCGCCAGCAGCTTGGGACAGGCAAGCGAGCAGTACTTC,CASSLGQASEQYF
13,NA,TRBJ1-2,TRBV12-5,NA,TGTGCTAGTGGTTCATGGGGGGCTCGGGGCTACACCTTC,CASGSWGARGYTF
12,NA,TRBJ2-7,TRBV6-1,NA,TGTGCCAGCATGGGGGAAGCCTACGAGCAGTACTTC,CASMGEAYEQYF
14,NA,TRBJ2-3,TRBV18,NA,TGTGCCAGCTCAGGGGCGGTTCGCACAGATACGCAGTATTTT,CASSGAVRTDTQYF
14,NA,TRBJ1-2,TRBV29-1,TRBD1,TGCAGCGTTGAAGTGGCAGGGGGCGCGGGTGGCTACACCTTC,CSVEVAGGAGGYTF
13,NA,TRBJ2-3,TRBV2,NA,TGTGCCAGCATTACTACCAGCACAGATACGCAGTATTTT,CASITTSTDTQYF
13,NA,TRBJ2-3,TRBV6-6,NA,TGTGCCAGCAAGGGGGAGAGCACAGATACGCAGTATTTT,CASKGESTDTQYF
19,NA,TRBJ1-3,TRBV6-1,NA,TGTGCCAGCAGTGAAGACCCGAGGCACGCGAACGTTTACGGAAACACCATATATTTT,CASSEDPRHANVYGNTIYF
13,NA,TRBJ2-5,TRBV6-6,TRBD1,TGTGCCAGCAGCCCCGGGACAGTAGAGACCCAGTACTTC,CASSPGTVETQYF
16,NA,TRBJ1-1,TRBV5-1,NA,TGCGCCAGCAGCGAGTCGCAGAGGAGTTACAACACTGAAGCTTTCTTT,CASSESQRSYNTEAFF
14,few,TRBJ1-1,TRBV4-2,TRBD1,TGTGCCAGCAGCCAACTAGGAAGGGACAGAGAAGCTTTCTTT,CASSQLGRDREAFF
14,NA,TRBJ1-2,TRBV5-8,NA,TGTGCCAGCAGCTTGGCGTGGGGGGGCTATGGCTACACCTTC,CASSLAWGGYGYTF
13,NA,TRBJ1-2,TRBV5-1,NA,TGCGCCAGCAGTAGTGTAGGGGGATATGGCTACACCTTC,CASSSVGGYGYTF
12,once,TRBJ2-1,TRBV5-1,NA,TGCGCCAGCAGCTCCGGTGACAGCGAGCAGTTCTTC,CASSSGDSEQFF
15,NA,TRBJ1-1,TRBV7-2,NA,TGTGCCAGCAGCTCGACATCGGGACACCGGACTGAAGCTTTCTTT,CASSSTSGHRTEAFF
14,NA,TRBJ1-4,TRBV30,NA,TGTGCCTGGAGTATGGGGGGGGCTGGAGAAAAACTGTTTTTT,CAWSMGGAGEKLFF
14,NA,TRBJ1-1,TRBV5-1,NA,TGCGCCAGCAGCCCCGGGACGCAAAGCACTGAAGCTTTCTTT,CASSPGTQSTEAFF
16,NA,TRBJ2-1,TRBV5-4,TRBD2,TGTGCCAGCAGCTACCCCCGGACTAGCGGGGGAAATGAGCAGTTCTTC,CASSYPRTSGGNEQFF
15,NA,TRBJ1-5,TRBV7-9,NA,TGTGCCAGCAGCTTAGCGGGCGGAACAAATCAGCCCCAGCATTTT,CASSLAGGTNQPQHF
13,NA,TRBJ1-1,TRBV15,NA,TGTGCCACCAGCGTTCAACAGGGCATTGAAGCTTTCTTT,CATSVQQGIEAFF
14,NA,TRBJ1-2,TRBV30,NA,TGTGCCTGGAGTGTTTATAACAGTAACTATGGCTACACCTTC,CAWSVYNSNYGYTF
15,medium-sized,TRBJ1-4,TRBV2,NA,TGTGCCAGCAGTGCCGGCCAGGCCCCTAATGAAAAACTGTTTTTT,CASSAGQAPNEKLFF
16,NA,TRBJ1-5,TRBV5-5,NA,TGTGCCAGCAGCTCCACGATCCGGGTCCTTAATCAGCCCCAGCATTTT,CASSSTIRVLNQPQHF
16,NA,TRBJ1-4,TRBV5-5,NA,TGTGCCAGCAGCTCTTATCAGACTGCAACTAATGAAAAACTGTTTTTT,CASSSYQTATNEKLFF
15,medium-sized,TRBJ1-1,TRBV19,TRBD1,TGTGCCAGTAGCCCGGGACAGGGATTCAGTACTGAAGCTTTCTTT,CASSPGQGFSTEAFF
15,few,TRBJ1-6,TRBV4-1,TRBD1,TGCGCCAGCAGCCACCGACAGGGGGATAATTCACCCCTCCACTTT,CASSHRQGDNSPLHF
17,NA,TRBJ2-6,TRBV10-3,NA,TGTGCCATCAGTGGTCGAAGACACGACCCTGGGGCCAACGTCCTGACTTTC,CAISGRRHDPGANVLTF
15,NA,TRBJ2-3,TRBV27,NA,TGTGCCAGCAGGGACTACAGGGATGATACAGATACGCAGTATTTT,CASRDYRDDTDTQYF
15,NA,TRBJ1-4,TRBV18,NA,TGTGCCAGCTCGGTGCAGGGGACAACTAATGAAAAACTGTTTTTT,CASSVQGTTNEKLFF
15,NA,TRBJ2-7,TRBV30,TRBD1,TGTGCCTGGAGTGGCAAAGGACAGGGGAACTACGAGCAGTACTTC,CAWSGKGQGNYEQYF
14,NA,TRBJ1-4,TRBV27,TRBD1,TGTGCCAGCAGCTACGGACAGGCTAATGAAAAACTGTTTTTT,CASSYGQANEKLFF